This T cell receptor (beta chain) is from a study of CD8 T cells in Susac syndrome. Looking at the study overall: Within the group of sequenced Susac syndrome patients, about six had active disease and eight were in remission. Study-wide findings and caveats: Within Susac syndrome CD4+ T cell repertoires, clonal expansion was not evident.

V was pared by 3 bases and J by 10 bases, with 9 bases of the junction left unmatched. The CDR3 contains 15 residues. Germline V gene lookup returns CDR1 GTSNPN and CDR2 SVGIG (reference sequence). CD8+ and CD4+ T cells taken from blood had their TCR beta sequenced. The diagnostic criteria were recently defined, and patients with Susac syndrome met them for definite or probable disease. On this clonotype: The target antigen is unknown.

Random hexamers served to reverse transcribe roughly 0.45 to 1 ug RNA. From the immunoSEQ multiplex PCR reads, TCRdb called clonotypes with MiXCR, one entry per CDR3 protein. In the table there are more than 100,000 distinct CDR3 sequences, over 95% of which are singletons. The sequence was collected from a human donor with Susac syndrome. The chain has TRBV30 and TRBJ2-1; 13 bases align to TRBD2. Sequenced sample: CD4+ T cells from PBMCs. CDR3 protein: CAWSLLAGGPGEQFF. CDR3 bases: TGTGCCTGGAGCTTACTAGCGGGAGGGCCGGGGGAGCAGTTCTTC.